Listed here are 16 T cell receptor beta chains from one sample, sequenced in a study of blood T cell repertoires in COVID-19. Libraries were prepared by immunoSEQ multiplex PCR; TCRdb keeps only in-frame clonotypes and omits some of them. The profile shows about 300,000 clones, approximately 92% of them singletons. The sample comprised peripheral blood. These receptors were obtained from a woman between 25 and 40 years old with COVID-19, enrolled during active disease.

A note on this clone: Different DNA sequences within this sample yield the same CDR3. This sequence joins TRBV24-1 and TRBJ1-5; D is uncertain. With 0 bases removed from V and 5 bases from J, the gap between germline ends came to 7 bases. This CDR3 has 14 amino acids. CDR1 is KGHDR, CDR2 SFDVKD, per germline. The DNA for the CDR3 is TGTGCCACCAGTGATTTGTCCGGAGATCAGCCCCAGCATTTT. Protein: CATSDLSGDQPQHF.

The chain joins TRBV5-1 to TRBJ2-7; 10 nucleotides agree with TRBD2. CDR1 SGHRS and CDR2 YFSETQ come from the germline V gene. V gave up 2 bases and J gave up 3 bases; unmatched junction bases: 2. This CDR3 has 14 residues. CDR3 sequence: CASSFLAGGYEQYF. DNA of the CDR3: TGCGCCAGCAGCTTCTTAGCGGGAGGCTACGAGCAGTACTTC.

The rearrangement joins TRBV5-1 to TRBJ2-5; 10 nucleotides align to TRBD2. Losses at the gene ends were 6 bases for V and 4 bases for J; bases not matched to a gene: 9. Germline assignment: CDR1 SGHRS and CDR2 YFSETQ. The CDR3 totals 15 residues. DNA for the CDR3: TGCGCCAGCACCCCGAGCGGGACTAGCGTAGAGACCCAGTACTTC. As protein: CASTPSGTSVETQYF.

The chain has TRBV2 and TRBJ1-6; maybe TRBD1 (5 bases). The CDR3 has 13 residues. Per the germline V gene, CDR1 is SNHLY and CDR2 is FYNNEI. V was trimmed by 8 bases and J by 5 bases, leaving 10 bases between them. This CDR3 reads CASGAGNNSPLHF. The CDR3 DNA sequence: TGTGCCAGCGGGGCAGGCAATAATTCACCCCTCCACTTT.

V usage is TRBV3-1 (or the pseudogene TRBV3-2) and J usage is TRBJ2-7; perhaps TRBD1 as D (5 bases). The CDR3 has 14 amino acids. The ends were cut back, 4 bases at V and 5 bases at J, with 15 bases in the middle. CDR1 is LGHDT, CDR2 YNNKEL, per germline (reference sequence). The CDR3 reads CASSRYPGYHEQYF. For the CDR3, the DNA is TGTGCCAGCAGCCGTTATCCAGGGTACCACGAGCAGTACTTC.

V usage is TRBV7-9 and J usage is TRBJ2-7, with 10 bases fitting TRBD2. J was trimmed by 1 base and V by 5 bases; bases with no gene match: 11. From germline, CDR1 is SEHNR and CDR2 FQNEAQ (reference sequence). The CDR3 is 17 amino acids. CDR3 sequence reads: CASSPPRTSGKSYEQYF. DNA for the CDR3: TGTGCCAGCAGCCCGCCTCGGACTAGCGGAAAGTCCTACGAGCAGTACTTC.

The chain employs TRBV9 and TRBJ1-5; D is unclear. CDR3 length: 14 amino acids. Germline CDR1 and CDR2: SGDLS and YYNGEE. V lost 0 bases and J lost 8, with 12 bases in between. CDR3 sequence: CASSVGNLEKPQHF. CDR3 in DNA: TGTGCCAGCAGCGTAGGGAACCTAGAGAAGCCCCAGCATTTT.

This chain links TRBV5-5 with TRBJ1-1, with 9 bases lining up with TRBD1. V trimming: 1 base; J trimming: 1 base; junction bases outside the gene matches: 2. The germline CDR1 and CDR2 sequences are SGHKS and YYEKEE (reference sequence). This CDR3 contains 15 residues. CDR3 residues: CASSLLTGGNTEAFF. CDR3 nucleotide sequence: TGTGCCAGCAGCTTGTTGACAGGGGGGAACACTGAAGCTTTCTTT.

This chain connects TRBV6-5 to TRBJ1-2; no clear D gene. This CDR3 comprises 15 residues. Germline CDR1 reads MNHEY; CDR2 reads SVGAGI. V lost 3 bases to trimming and J lost 4 bases, with 15 bases between them. CDR3 protein: CASSYVAGAAYGYTF. In DNA, the CDR3 is TGTGCCAGCAGTTATGTTGCCGGAGCCGCCTATGGCTACACCTTC.

This chain connects TRBV6-5 to TRBJ2-7, with D unresolved. The CDR3 is 12 amino acids. Germline V lookup: CDR1 MNHEY, CDR2 SVGAGI. V dropped 8 bases and J dropped 0 bases, with 8 bases sitting between them. The CDR3 reads CASVGLSYEQYF. The CDR3 coding sequence is TGTGCCAGCGTTGGCCTCTCCTACGAGCAGTACTTC.

V and J are TRBV5-1 and TRBJ2-3; maybe TRBD1 (5 bases). The V end lost 5 bases, the J end lost 2 bases, and 6 bases lay between the germline ends. This CDR3 contains 12 residues. Germline values: CDR1 SGHRS, CDR2 YFSETQ. CDR3 region: CASRGLTDTQYF. DNA of the CDR3: TGCGCCAGCAGGGGGCTCACAGATACGCAGTATTTT.

J is TRBJ1-1 and V is TRBV27; D is ambiguous. Germline values: CDR1 MNHEY, CDR2 SMNVEV (reference sequence). The V and J ends lost 8 bases and 4 bases respectively, with 14 bases between them. The CDR3 extends over 13 amino acids. The chain's CDR3 is CASFGEYGTEAFF. CDR3 in DNA: TGTGCCAGCTTTGGGGAGTACGGCACTGAAGCTTTCTTT.

The genes are TRBV13 and TRBJ1-2; TRBD1 matches at 7 bases. The germline V gene encodes CDR1 PRHDT and CDR2 FYEKMQ (reference sequence). Trimming removed 5 bases from V and 2 bases from J; junction bases left unmatched: 5. This CDR3 has 14 residues. The CDR3 bases are TGTGCCAGCAGCCTTAGGGGACAGAACTATGGCTACACCTTC. Translation: CASSLRGQNYGYTF.

This chain links TRBV28 with TRBJ1-5, with 7 bases lining up with TRBD1. Losses at the gene ends were 4 bases for V and 3 bases for J; bases not matched to a gene: 6. This CDR3 is built from 15 residues. CDR1 is MDHEN and CDR2 is SYDVKM in the germline V gene. The CDR3, as DNA: TGTGCCAGCAGTTCGATCAGGGGGGTCAATCAGCCCCAGCATTTT. It translates to CASSSIRGVNQPQHF.

The CDR3 reads CASSTQGEGTEAFF. CDR3 bases: TGTGCCAGCAGTACACAGGGGGAAGGAACTGAAGCTTTCTTT. The chain has TRBV7-9 and TRBJ1-1; the match to TRBD1 covers 8 bases. The CDR3 runs to 14 residues. V dropped 6 bases and J dropped 5; count of bases not matched to a gene: 8. Germline loops: CDR1 SEHNR, CDR2 FQNEAQ (reference sequence). Full variable domain (outside the CDR3, taken from reference TRBV7-9 and TRBJ1-1): DTGVSQNPRHKITKRGQNVTFRCDPISEHNRLYWYRQTLGQGPEFLTYFQNEAQLEKSRLLSDRFSAERPKGSFSTLEIQRTEQGDSAMYLCASSTQGEGTEAFFGQGTRLTVV.

The rearrangement uses TRBV2 and TRBJ1-4, with 9 bases lining up with TRBD1. The V gene's germline CDR1 is SNHLY and CDR2 FYNNEI. This CDR3 is 15 amino acids long. With V trimmed by 3 bases and J by 5 bases, 4 bases remained unmatched. CDR3 sequence: CASSDIQGANEKLFF. CDR3 nucleotides: TGTGCCAGCAGTGACATACAGGGGGCCAATGAAAAACTGTTTTTT.